These 25 T cell receptor beta chains originate from one sample sequenced in a study of graft-versus-host responses after intestinal transplantation. Here immunoSEQ multiplex PCR was the method, and the copy in TCRdb shows in-frame clones only, minus some. Found here are 60,000 to 65,000 clones, 85% to 95% of them singletons; the top ten hold roughly 1.5%. Their target antigens are unknown. Sequenced here: unstimulated CD8+ T cells sorted from spleen or lymph node cells, sampled before transplant. These TCRs come from a human donor who was the organ donor for an intestinal transplant.

V gene TRBV6-5 combines with J gene TRBJ2-1; D might be TRBD2 (5 bases). The V gene lost 2 bases and the J gene lost 9 bases, with 14 bases spanning the gap. The CDR3 runs 14 residues. Germline V lookup: CDR1 MNHEY, CDR2 SVGAGI. In DNA, the CDR3 is TGTGCCAGCAGTTACAGCCCCCCGGGATCTGAGCAGTTCTTC. Its translation is CASSYSPPGSEQFF.

The rearrangement uses TRBV11-2 and TRBJ2-7, with 7 nucleotides matching TRBD1. The ends lost 1 base at V and 7 bases at J; junction bases unmatched: 13. CDR3 size: 16 residues. Germline-derived CDR1 and CDR2 are SGHAT and FQNNGV. The CDR3 coding sequence is TGTGCCAGCAGCTTAGTTAGTGGCAGGGGGTCTAGGGAGCAGTACTTC. Amino acid sequence: CASSLVSGRGSREQYF.

This chain links TRBV27 with TRBJ2-2, with TRBD2 as a possible D gene (6 bases). V lost 6 bases and J lost 6, with 14 bases in between. From germline, CDR1 is MNHEY and CDR2 SMNVEV (reference sequence). CDR3 length: 14 residues. The CDR3 loop is CASSDGRFSGELFF. The DNA for the CDR3 is TGTGCCAGCAGCGACGGGAGATTCTCCGGGGAGCTGTTTTTT.

This chain connects TRBV5-1 to TRBJ2-3, with TRBD2 identical over 10 bases. Germline CDR1 and CDR2: SGHRS and YFSETQ. V shed 4 bases and J 11 bases; nucleotides not matched to a gene: 19. This CDR3 has 17 amino acids. This CDR3 is CASSLRAGLADTSRQYF. The CDR3 DNA reads as TGCGCCAGCAGCCTCCGAGCTGGACTAGCGGACACGTCCAGGCAGTATTTT.

This clone has a single count. The chain carries TRBV9 and TRBJ2-2; 8 bases match TRBD1. This CDR3 has 16 residues. Germline trimming cut 3 bases from V and 3 bases from J; bases unmatched to any gene: 7. The germline V gene has CDR1 SGDLS and CDR2 YYNGEE. The CDR3 protein is CASSAPGGGDTGELFF. As DNA, the CDR3 is TGTGCCAGCAGCGCCCCAGGGGGCGGGGACACCGGGGAGCTGTTTTTT.

The V and J genes are TRBV5-6 and TRBJ2-5; TRBD2 aligns across 7 bases. J gave up 5 bases and V 1 base, and 5 bases lay outside the gene matches. The CDR3 has 14 amino acids. The germline gives CDR1 SGHDT, CDR2 YYEEEE. The CDR3 sequence: CASSLIREVETQYF. The CDR3 DNA sequence: TGTGCCAGCAGCTTGATACGGGAGGTTGAGACCCAGTACTTC. The entire variable domain, with the rest obtained from reference TRBV5-6 and TRBJ2-5, is as follows: DAGVTQSPTHLIKTRGQQVTLRCSPKSGHDTVSWYQQALGQGPQFIFQYYEEEERQRGNFPDRFSGHQFPNYSSELNVNALLLGDSALYLCASSLIREVETQYFGPGTRLLVL.

The chain is built from TRBV4-1 and TRBJ2-3, with 7 bases matching TRBD1. This CDR3 contains 17 residues. J was trimmed by 4 bases and V by 4 bases; bases with no gene match: 14. Germline V gene sequence: CDR1 MGHRA, CDR2 YSYEKL. CDR3 DNA: TGCGCCAGCAGCCCACGGACGACAGGGCTCCCGTCAGATACGCAGTATTTT. It encodes CASSPRTTGLPSDTQYF.

This clone was observed once. V usage is TRBV5-8 and J usage is TRBJ2-7, with TRBD2 matching over 13 bases. Per the germline V gene, CDR1 is SGHTS and CDR2 is YDEGEE. The junction had 7 bases not matched to a gene; V was cut back by 4 bases and J by 3 bases. This CDR3 spans 16 amino acids. CDR3 residues: CASSLHGTSGNYEQYF. The CDR3 nucleotides read TGTGCCAGCAGCCTCCACGGGACTAGCGGGAACTACGAGCAGTACTTC. The full variable domain, rest sourced from reference TRBV5-8 and TRBJ2-7, is EAGVTQSPTHLIKTRGQQATLRCSPISGHTSVYWYQQALGLGLQFLLWYDEGEERNRGNFPPRFSGRQFPNYSSELNVNALELEDSALYLCASSLHGTSGNYEQYFGPGTRLTVT.

V gene TRBV9 combines with J gene TRBJ2-3, with 10 bases identical to TRBD1. Trimming cost V 0 bases and J 0 bases; bases outside gene matches: 4. The CDR3 is 17 residues long. CDR1 is SGDLS and CDR2 is YYNGEE in the germline V gene. The CDR3 nucleotides are TGTGCCAGCAGCGTAGAGGGGACAGGGGCAAGCACAGATACGCAGTATTTT. Its protein product is CASSVEGTGASTDTQYF.

The table lists this clone with a few counts. The V gene is TRBV6-1, the J gene TRBJ2-7; 8 bases map to TRBD2. The CDR3 runs to 14 residues. V was pared by 3 bases and J by 7 bases, with 8 bases of the junction left unmatched. CDR1 is MNHNS and CDR2 is SASEGT in the germline V gene. The DNA for the CDR3 is TGTGCCAGCAGTGAGGCAGCGGGAGCAAGAGAGCAGTACTTC. Translating it yields CASSEAAGAREQYF.

The chain couples TRBV30 to TRBJ1-3; D call uncertain. Germline CDR1 reads GTSNPN; CDR2 reads SVGIG (reference sequence). CDR3 length equals 12 residues. Trimming took off 4 bases at V and 2 bases at J, with 6 bases between the two ends. CDR3 in DNA: TGTGCCTGGATTCCGGCTGGAAACACCATATATTTT. The encoded protein is CAWIPAGNTIYF.

This clone was observed a handful of times. V gene TRBV28 combines with J gene TRBJ1-6; D is unclear. From germline, CDR1 is MDHEN and CDR2 SYDVKM. This CDR3 contains 13 residues. The V end lost 5 bases, the J end lost 7 bases, and 9 bases lay between the germline ends. The CDR3 nucleotides read TGTGCCAGCAGTCACAGTGAGAATTCACCCCTCCACTTT. Protein product: CASSHSENSPLHF.

The rearrangement joins TRBV19 to TRBJ2-1; 9 bases line up with TRBD1. The CDR3 contains 17 residues. The germline V gene encodes CDR1 LNHDA and CDR2 SQIVND (reference sequence). The J segment lost 4 bases and the V segment lost 3 bases, leaving 10 bases of the junction unmatched. CDR3 nucleotides: TGTGCCAGTAGTATTAGGGGATGGACAGGGGTTTACAATGAGCAGTTCTTC. Translation gives CASSIRGWTGVYNEQFF.

V is TRBV18 and J is TRBJ1-5; a possible D gene is TRBD1 (6 bases). CDR3 length equals 16 residues. Per germline, CDR1 KGHSH and CDR2 LQKENI. V dropped 5 bases and J dropped 13 bases, with 27 bases sitting between them. CDR3 loop: CASSGQLAGASGAQHF. In nucleotides, the CDR3 is TGTGCCAGCTCAGGCCAGTTAGCGGGGGCCTCCGGTGCGCAGCATTTT.

This rearrangement joins TRBV7-8 to TRBJ2-7, with TRBD2 identical over 7 bases. The CDR3 is 16 residues long. Germline V CDR1 and CDR2: SGHVS, FQNEAQ. Unmatched junction bases numbered 12, after V lost 5 bases and J lost 2 bases. CDR3 in DNA: TGTGCCAGCAGCAACCTAGACGGCGGGGGTCCCTACGAGCAGTACTTC. Translation gives CASSNLDGGGPYEQYF.

The rearrangement uses TRBV29-1 and TRBJ1-1; D remains ambiguous. Germline V gene sequence: CDR1 SQVTM, CDR2 ANQGSEA. V lost 4 bases, J lost 1 base, and 4 bases lay in between. The CDR3 sequence is 11 residues long. The CDR3 protein is CSVARNTEAFF. CDR3 nucleotides: TGCAGCGTTGCCCGGAACACTGAAGCTTTCTTT.

This chain joins TRBV4-2 and TRBJ2-1; 10 positions match TRBD2. There are 15 residues in the CDR3. CDR1 LGHNA and CDR2 YNFKEQ come from the germline V gene. The J segment lost 4 bases and the V segment lost 2 bases, leaving 2 bases of the junction unmatched. The CDR3 DNA is TGTGCCAGCAGCCAAACTAGCGGGGATTACAATGAGCAGTTCTTC. Translating gives CASSQTSGDYNEQFF.

The chain uses TRBV30 and TRBJ1-2, with TRBD1 matching over 7 bases. Germline CDR1 reads GTSNPN; CDR2 reads SVGIG (reference sequence). V gave up 4 bases and J gave up 0 bases; unmatched junction bases: 11. CDR3 size: 16 residues. This CDR3 reads CAWTKSLDRANYGYTF. CDR3 nucleotide sequence: TGTGCCTGGACCAAATCCCTTGACAGGGCTAACTATGGCTACACCTTC.

V usage is TRBV4-3 and J usage is TRBJ2-2; D ambiguous. CDR3 length: 16 amino acids. Trimming pared 0 bases from V and 10 bases from J, leaving 18 bases between. Germline CDR1 LGHNA, CDR2 YSLEER. The CDR3, as DNA: TGCGCCAGCAGCCAAGAGCCTGGTGCGGCGTCCCCGGAGCTGTTTTTT. The encoded protein is CASSQEPGAASPELFF.

The chain combines TRBV5-1 with TRBJ2-7, with 10 nucleotides matching TRBD1. Per the germline V gene, CDR1 is SGHRS and CDR2 is YFSETQ. V shed 2 bases, J shed 4 bases, and the junction held 6 bases outside the gene matches. This CDR3 comprises 15 residues. CDR3 bases: TGCGCCAGCAGCTTAACTTGGACAGGGGGTTACGAGCAGTACTTC. Encoded protein: CASSLTWTGGYEQYF.

The chain links TRBV6-1 to TRBJ2-3; 11 bases are a match to TRBD2. Germline lookup yields CDR1 MNHNS and CDR2 SASEGT. Germline trimming cut 8 bases from V and 3 bases from J; bases unmatched to any gene: 7. The CDR3 extends over 15 amino acids. The CDR3 is CASRQLAGETDTQYF. The CDR3 DNA sequence: TGTGCCAGCCGCCAACTAGCGGGAGAGACAGATACGCAGTATTTT.

For this clone: A junction boundary mismatches the germline segment, possibly from a read error. The sample holds other DNA sequences that translate to the same CDR3. The rearrangement links TRBV7-7 to TRBJ2-1; 14 bases map to TRBD2. Germline V CDR1 and CDR2: SSHAT, FNYEAQ (reference sequence). The CDR3 has 15 residues. The CDR3 coding sequence is TGTGCTAGCAGCCTCGGGACTAGCGGGAGCAATGAGCAGTTCTTC. This translates into CASSLGTSGSNEQFF.

This clone was observed once. A junction boundary mismatches the germline segment, possibly from a read error. This rearrangement joins TRBV30 to TRBJ1-4; D may be TRBD1 (6 bases). The germline gives CDR1 GTSNPN, CDR2 SVGIG (reference sequence). This CDR3 has 15 amino acids. CDR3 DNA: TGTGTCTGGAGAGGGACAACCAGTCTTAATGAAAAACTGTTTTTT. It specifies CVWRGTTSLNEKLFF.

The CDR3 nucleotides are TGTGCCAGCAGAAGAGATCACACCGGGGAGCTGTTTTTT. Translating gives CASRRDHTGELFF. This chain links TRBV28 with TRBJ2-2; D is unresolved. Germline-derived CDR1 and CDR2 are MDHEN and SYDVKM. The CDR3 extends over 13 amino acids. Trimming pared 6 bases from V and 3 bases from J, leaving 8 bases between.

The chain's CDR3 is CASSFGRFVLPGANVLTF. The CDR3 DNA reads TGTGCCAGCAGCTTCGGCAGGTTCGTGCTCCCTGGGGCCAACGTCCTGACTTTC. The chain recombines TRBV13 with TRBJ2-6; D unresolved. V lost 3 bases and J 2 bases, leaving 17 bases between the germline ends. This CDR3 spans 18 amino acids. Germline V gives CDR1 PRHDT, CDR2 FYEKMQ (reference sequence).